This is a list of T cell receptor beta chains from one sample in a study of blood T cell repertoires in COVID-19. Clones were read by immunoSEQ multiplex PCR, and TCRdb kept only the in-frame ones, dropping some. The table lists 400,000 to 450,000 clones, roughly 89% of them singletons. The specimen sequenced was peripheral blood. The origin of the receptors is a man younger than 30 with COVID-19, enrolled during active disease. Both conserved end residues are part of each CDR3. Each record gives: CDR3 length, clone size, D gene, V gene, J gene, CDR3 protein, CDR3 DNA. The D gene is left open where the match is weak. The size entry is marked missing in some rows and otherwise reads once, few, many or a size class.

15	once	TRBD2	TRBV6-5	TRBJ2-1	CASSRSGGVNNEQFF	TGTGCCAGCAGTCGTAGCGGGGGGGTAAACAATGAGCAGTTCTTC
14	once	-	TRBV19	TRBJ2-3	CASSQGGSTDTQYF	TGTGCCAGTAGTCAAGGAGGGAGCACAGATACGCAGTATTTT
13	-	-	TRBV27	TRBJ2-7	CASSRDYGYEQYF	TGTGCCAGCAGTCGGGATTATGGCTACGAGCAGTACTTC
17	-	TRBD2	TRBV5-1	TRBJ2-7	CASSLEVLRGGSYEQYF	TGCGCCAGCAGCTTGGAGGTTTTGCGGGGGGGCTCCTACGAGCAGTACTTC
13	-	-	TRBV19	TRBJ1-2	CASSYLSGFGYTF	TGTGCCAGTAGTTATTTATCAGGGTTCGGCTACACCTTC
15	-	TRBD2	TRBV7-2	TRBJ2-2	CASSFPSGTTGELFF	TGTGCCAGCAGCTTCCCTAGCGGTACCACCGGGGAGCTGTTTTTT
16	once	-	TRBV7-2	TRBJ1-2	CASSLSGTGSNYGYTF	TGTGCCAGCAGCTTATCGGGTACAGGGTCTAACTATGGCTACACCTTC
13	-	-	TRBV21-1	TRBJ2-7	CASSNEGAYEQYF	TGTGCCAGCAGCAACGAGGGGGCATACGAGCAGTACTTC
15	-	-	TRBV27	TRBJ1-6	CASSLSLSGNSPLHF	TGTGCCAGCAGTTTATCCCTCTCGGGTAATTCACCCCTCCACTTT
16	-	TRBD2	TRBV4-2	TRBJ2-5	CASSQDPAGVGETQYF	TGTGCCAGCAGCCAAGACCCCGCGGGAGTGGGGGAGACCCAGTACTTC
13	-	TRBD1	TRBV7-2	TRBJ1-2	CASSFRQGIGYTF	TGTGCCAGCAGCTTTAGACAGGGAATCGGCTACACCTTC
16	-	-	TRBV7-6	TRBJ2-4	CASSLDAGLAKNIQYF	TGTGCCAGCAGCTTAGACGCAGGTTTAGCCAAAAACATTCAGTACTTC
15	-	TRBD1	TRBV5-4	TRBJ1-2	CASSPRTGNNYGYTF	TGTGCCAGCAGCCCCCGGACAGGGAACAACTATGGCTACACCTTC
16	-	TRBD1	TRBV6-2/TRBV6-3	TRBJ2-7	CATSSPPWTGAYEQYF	TGTGCCACCAGCAGCCCCCCCTGGACAGGGGCCTACGAGCAGTACTTC
15	-	-	TRBV6-5	TRBJ2-7	CASDPRGGPFYEQYF	TGTGCCAGCGACCCTAGGGGGGGCCCTTTCTACGAGCAGTACTTC
17	-	TRBD2	TRBV5-1	TRBJ2-1	CASSLRRLAGGNNEQFF	TGCGCCAGCAGCTTACGCAGACTAGCGGGGGGAAACAATGAGCAGTTCTTC
13	once	-	TRBV9	TRBJ2-3	CASSVSGTDTQYF	TGTGCCAGCAGCGTGTCCGGCACAGATACGCAGTATTTT
14	-	TRBD1	TRBV11-2	TRBJ2-7	CASSKGAWDYEQYF	TGTGCCAGCAGTAAGGGGGCCTGGGACTACGAGCAGTACTTC
16	-	TRBD1	TRBV5-5	TRBJ2-7	CASSKIGTGRAYEQYF	TGTGCCAGCAGCAAGATAGGGACAGGACGGGCCTACGAGCAGTACTTC
16	-	-	TRBV11-2	TRBJ2-6	CASSLAGVGGANVLTF	TGTGCCAGCAGCTTAGCCGGGGTCGGTGGGGCCAACGTCCTGACTTTC
14	-	-	TRBV12-5	TRBJ1-4	CASGGEGLVGKLFF	TGTGCTAGTGGTGGAGAAGGACTAGTCGGAAAACTGTTTTTT
16	once	-	TRBV3-1/TRBV3-2	TRBJ2-7	CASSQNSRTKTYEQYF	TGTGCCAGCAGCCAGAATTCGAGGACAAAGACCTACGAGCAGTACTTC
16	-	-	TRBV9	TRBJ2-3	CASSALVGTRTDTQYF	TGTGCCAGCAGCGCGTTGGTTGGGACACGGACAGATACGCAGTATTTT
15	-	-	TRBV11-3	TRBJ2-3	CASSLSPGGRDTQYF	TGTGCCAGCAGCTTATCCCCGGGGGGCCGTGATACGCAGTATTTT
15	-	TRBD2	TRBV30	TRBJ2-7	CAWRGGSYPTYEQYF	TGTGCCTGGAGGGGGGGGAGTTACCCTACCTACGAGCAGTACTTC
13	-	-	TRBV5-1	TRBJ2-7	CASSPLERYEQYF	TGCGCCAGCAGCCCCTTGGAGCGCTACGAGCAGTACTTC
16	-	TRBD2	TRBV5-1	TRBJ2-2	CASSLELAGGTGELFF	TGCGCCAGCAGCTTGGAGCTAGCGGGAGGGACCGGGGAGCTGTTTTTT
13	-	-	TRBV12-3/TRBV12-4	TRBJ2-5	CASSLLAGETQYF	TGTGCCAGCAGTCTACTAGCTGGGGAGACCCAGTACTTC
15	-	TRBD1	TRBV5-1	TRBJ1-1	CASSPGQPVNTEAFF	TGCGCCAGCAGCCCGGGACAGCCAGTGAACACTGAAGCTTTCTTT
11	-	-	TRBV18	TRBJ2-7	CASSSAYEQYF	TGTGCCAGCTCATCCGCCTACGAGCAGTACTTC
12	-	-	TRBV7-8	TRBJ2-7	CARPEGSYEQYF	TGTGCCAGACCGGAGGGTAGCTACGAGCAGTACTTC
17	-	TRBD1	TRBV19	TRBJ2-6	CASRRDRSNSGANVLTF	TGTGCCAGTAGGAGGGACAGATCTAACTCTGGGGCCAACGTCCTGACTTTC
15	-	TRBD1	TRBV7-9	TRBJ2-4	CASSGTGGFKNIQYF	TGTGCCAGCAGCGGAACAGGGGGCTTCAAAAACATTCAGTACTTC